The rows below give T cell receptor beta chains drawn from one sample of a study of vaccination effects on CD4 cells after COVID-19. These receptors are not linked to any known antigen. This table comes from immunoSEQ multiplex PCR, and its TCRdb copy is limited to in-frame clones, with some not included. The repertoire holds approximately 40,000 clones, with roughly 70% as singletons. Specimen: CD4+ T cells from PBMCs cultured with SARS-CoV-2 spike peptides, collected before COVID-19 vaccination. The source is a human donor who received a COVID-19 vaccine. Each CDR3 is given with its conserved first and last residue. The order of the fields is V gene, clone size, D gene, J gene, CDR3 protein, CDR3 DNA. The D gene is left open where the match is weak. The size field is filled for only some rows; it gives once, few, many or a size class.

v_gene: TRBV20-1; abundance: few; d_gene: TRBD1; j_gene: TRBJ1-2; CDR3aa: CSATGQGYTF; CDR3nt: TGCAGTGCTACGGGACAGGGCTACACCTTC
v_gene: TRBV19; abundance: few; d_gene: -; j_gene: TRBJ1-2; CDR3aa: CASSIIGLYGYTF; CDR3nt: TGTGCCAGTAGTATAATAGGGCTCTATGGCTACACCTTC
v_gene: TRBV6-5; abundance: -; d_gene: -; j_gene: TRBJ2-3; CDR3aa: CASGGDTQYF; CDR3nt: TGTGCCAGCGGAGGGGATACGCAGTATTTT
v_gene: TRBV30; abundance: once; d_gene: TRBD2; j_gene: TRBJ2-7; CDR3aa: CAWSPGLAGTYEQYF; CDR3nt: TGTGCCTGGAGCCCGGGACTAGCGGGCACCTACGAGCAGTACTTC
v_gene: TRBV7-3; abundance: -; d_gene: TRBD1; j_gene: TRBJ1-2; CDR3aa: CASSLGDRGGGYTF; CDR3nt: TGTGCCAGCAGCTTAGGGGACAGGGGAGGTGGCTACACCTTC
v_gene: TRBV18; abundance: -; d_gene: -; j_gene: TRBJ2-1; CDR3aa: CASSPEYNEQFF; CDR3nt: TGTGCCAGCTCACCAGAGTACAATGAGCAGTTCTTC
v_gene: TRBV2; abundance: -; d_gene: TRBD2; j_gene: TRBJ2-1; CDR3aa: CATIRGGAYNEQFF; CDR3nt: TGTGCTACCATTCGGGGAGGGGCCTACAATGAGCAGTTCTTC
v_gene: TRBV7-8; abundance: few; d_gene: -; j_gene: TRBJ1-6; CDR3aa: CASTLGTSAPLHF; CDR3nt: TGTGCCAGCACCTTGGGAACGTCGGCCCCCCTCCACTTT
v_gene: TRBV6-4; abundance: -; d_gene: -; j_gene: TRBJ2-1; CDR3aa: CASSAFGQTDEQFF; CDR3nt: TGTGCCAGCAGTGCCTTCGGACAGACGGATGAGCAGTTCTTC
v_gene: TRBV6-6; abundance: -; d_gene: -; j_gene: TRBJ2-7; CDR3aa: CASSTNYEQYF; CDR3nt: TGTGCCAGCAGTACAAATTACGAGCAGTACTTC
v_gene: TRBV11-2; abundance: -; d_gene: TRBD1; j_gene: TRBJ1-6; CDR3aa: CASSLEAGGSPLHF; CDR3nt: TGTGCCAGCAGCTTGGAGGCAGGGGGCTCACCCCTCCACTTT
v_gene: TRBV3-1/TRBV3-2; abundance: -; d_gene: TRBD1; j_gene: TRBJ2-3; CDR3aa: CASSSTTKGASDTQYF; CDR3nt: TGTGCCAGCAGCAGCACTACCAAGGGGGCATCAGATACGCAGTATTTT
v_gene: TRBV2; abundance: -; d_gene: -; j_gene: TRBJ2-5; CDR3aa: CASRLTGPQETQYF; CDR3nt: TGTGCCAGCAGGCTCACCGGGCCACAAGAGACCCAGTACTTC
v_gene: TRBV7-7; abundance: few; d_gene: -; j_gene: TRBJ2-5; CDR3aa: CASSLYEGLETQYF; CDR3nt: TGTGCTAGCAGCTTATATGAGGGACTAGAGACCCAGTACTTC
v_gene: TRBV3-1/TRBV3-2; abundance: -; d_gene: TRBD1; j_gene: TRBJ1-1; CDR3aa: CASSQGGQGTEAFF; CDR3nt: TGTGCCAGCAGCCAAGGGGGACAGGGCACTGAAGCTTTCTTT
v_gene: TRBV7-2; abundance: -; d_gene: -; j_gene: TRBJ1-3; CDR3aa: CASSRGRRGKGGNTIYF; CDR3nt: TGTGCCAGCAGCCGTGGGAGGAGAGGAAAAGGAGGAAACACCATATATTTT
v_gene: TRBV12-3/TRBV12-4; abundance: -; d_gene: -; j_gene: TRBJ2-3; CDR3aa: CASSSNQGDTQYF; CDR3nt: TGTGCCAGCAGTTCTAACCAGGGAGATACGCAGTATTTT
v_gene: TRBV11-2; abundance: -; d_gene: -; j_gene: TRBJ2-3; CDR3aa: CASSLMGTQYF; CDR3nt: TGTGCCAGCAGCTTAATGGGGACGCAGTATTTT
v_gene: TRBV30; abundance: -; d_gene: -; j_gene: TRBJ1-2; CDR3aa: CAWNTGHLYGYTF; CDR3nt: TGTGCCTGGAACACAGGGCACCTCTATGGCTACACCTTC
v_gene: TRBV27; abundance: -; d_gene: TRBD1; j_gene: TRBJ2-1; CDR3aa: CASVPDRGPYNEQFF; CDR3nt: TGTGCCAGCGTTCCAGACAGGGGGCCGTACAATGAGCAGTTCTTC
v_gene: TRBV7-9; abundance: -; d_gene: -; j_gene: TRBJ2-1; CDR3aa: CASSLGGLRGGDEQFF; CDR3nt: TGTGCCAGCAGCTTAGGGGGGCTCCGGGGTGGGGATGAGCAGTTCTTC
v_gene: TRBV2; abundance: -; d_gene: TRBD1; j_gene: TRBJ1-1; CDR3aa: CASGQGIIEAFF; CDR3nt: TGTGCCAGCGGACAGGGGATTATTGAAGCTTTCTTT
v_gene: TRBV29-1; abundance: few; d_gene: -; j_gene: TRBJ2-7; CDR3aa: CSVSTGTRSSYEQYF; CDR3nt: TGCAGCGTTTCTACCGGGACCCGTAGCTCCTACGAGCAGTACTTC
v_gene: TRBV10-3; abundance: -; d_gene: TRBD1; j_gene: TRBJ2-2; CDR3aa: CAISESTGGSGELFF; CDR3nt: TGTGCCATCAGTGAGTCGACAGGGGGGTCCGGGGAGCTGTTTTTT
v_gene: TRBV11-2; abundance: -; d_gene: -; j_gene: TRBJ2-3; CDR3aa: CASSSGATDTQYF; CDR3nt: TGTGCCAGCAGTTCCGGGGCCACAGATACGCAGTATTTT
v_gene: TRBV3-1/TRBV3-2; abundance: -; d_gene: TRBD2; j_gene: TRBJ2-7; CDR3aa: CASSLRGGGHYEQYF; CDR3nt: TGTGCCAGCAGCTTAAGGGGCGGGGGGCACTACGAGCAGTACTTC
v_gene: TRBV7-9; abundance: -; d_gene: TRBD2; j_gene: TRBJ2-2; CDR3aa: CASSTGQGLAFPGELFF; CDR3nt: TGTGCCAGCAGCACCGGCCAGGGACTAGCGTTCCCCGGGGAGCTGTTTTTT
v_gene: TRBV28; abundance: -; d_gene: TRBD2; j_gene: TRBJ2-7; CDR3aa: CASRGTSGSPEQYF; CDR3nt: TGTGCCAGCAGAGGGACTAGCGGGAGCCCCGAGCAGTACTTC
v_gene: TRBV19; abundance: -; d_gene: -; j_gene: TRBJ1-1; CDR3aa: CASGGSRNEAFF; CDR3nt: TGTGCCAGTGGGGGGTCACGGAATGAAGCTTTCTTT
v_gene: TRBV5-5; abundance: -; d_gene: TRBD2; j_gene: TRBJ2-7; CDR3aa: CASSLRLAAYEQYF; CDR3nt: TGTGCCAGCAGCTTGAGACTAGCTGCCTACGAGCAGTACTTC
v_gene: TRBV9; abundance: -; d_gene: -; j_gene: TRBJ2-3; CDR3aa: CASSALGPTDTQYF; CDR3nt: TGTGCCAGCAGCGCCCTGGGCCCCACAGATACGCAGTATTTT
v_gene: TRBV11-2; abundance: -; d_gene: -; j_gene: TRBJ1-2; CDR3aa: CASSLESAANYGYTF; CDR3nt: TGTGCCAGCAGCTTAGAAAGTGCAGCTAACTATGGCTACACCTTC
v_gene: TRBV4-1; abundance: -; d_gene: TRBD2; j_gene: TRBJ2-7; CDR3aa: CASSQQGLAYEQYF; CDR3nt: TGCGCCAGCAGCCAACAAGGACTAGCATACGAGCAGTACTTC
v_gene: TRBV7-2; abundance: -; d_gene: -; j_gene: TRBJ1-5; CDR3aa: CASSLRDQPQHF; CDR3nt: TGTGCCAGCAGCTTAAGGGACCAGCCCCAGCATTTT
v_gene: TRBV7-8; abundance: -; d_gene: TRBD1; j_gene: TRBJ1-2; CDR3aa: CASSPRRLIPGTGYGYTF; CDR3nt: TGTGCCAGCAGCCCCAGGCGCTTAATTCCCGGGACAGGCTATGGCTACACCTTC
v_gene: TRBV5-6; abundance: -; d_gene: TRBD2; j_gene: TRBJ2-2; CDR3aa: CASSPDWTSGRATGELFF; CDR3nt: TGTGCCAGCAGCCCAGACTGGACTAGCGGGAGGGCCACCGGGGAGCTGTTTTTT
v_gene: TRBV29-1; abundance: -; d_gene: TRBD2; j_gene: TRBJ2-3; CDR3aa: CSVQTSGRADTQYF; CDR3nt: TGCAGCGTTCAGACTAGCGGGAGGGCCGATACGCAGTATTTT
v_gene: TRBV7-2; abundance: -; d_gene: -; j_gene: TRBJ1-5; CDR3aa: CASSFGPSNPQHF; CDR3nt: TGTGCCAGCAGCTTTGGTCCGAGCAACCCCCAGCATTTT
v_gene: TRBV28; abundance: -; d_gene: -; j_gene: TRBJ1-5; CDR3aa: CASSLWGASSNQPQHF; CDR3nt: TGTGCCAGCAGTTTATGGGGGGCTAGTAGCAATCAGCCCCAGCATTTT
v_gene: TRBV18; abundance: -; d_gene: TRBD1; j_gene: TRBJ2-5; CDR3aa: CASSPDRGQETQYF; CDR3nt: TGTGCCAGCTCACCGGACAGGGGGCAAGAGACCCAGTACTTC
v_gene: TRBV11-2; abundance: -; d_gene: -; j_gene: TRBJ1-1; CDR3aa: CASSLDIGYAEAFF; CDR3nt: TGTGCCAGCAGCTTAGATATTGGTTACGCTGAAGCTTTCTTT
v_gene: TRBV9; abundance: few; d_gene: TRBD1; j_gene: TRBJ1-2; CDR3aa: CASSGGPTGHTF; CDR3nt: TGTGCCAGCAGTGGGGGGCCGACAGGGCACACCTTC
v_gene: TRBV30; abundance: -; d_gene: -; j_gene: TRBJ1-2; CDR3aa: CAWRSLPGVNYGYTF; CDR3nt: TGTGCCTGGAGATCCCTCCCTGGGGTTAACTATGGCTACACCTTC
v_gene: TRBV10-3; abundance: few; d_gene: -; j_gene: TRBJ1-2; CDR3aa: CAISALGAGNDGYTF; CDR3nt: TGTGCCATCAGCGCCCTCGGGGCAGGGAACGATGGCTACACCTTC
v_gene: TRBV7-9; abundance: -; d_gene: -; j_gene: TRBJ1-6; CDR3aa: CASSLAQGGGYNSPLHF; CDR3nt: TGTGCCAGCAGCTTAGCCCAGGGAGGGGGGTACAATTCACCCCTCCACTTT
v_gene: TRBV5-5; abundance: -; d_gene: -; j_gene: TRBJ2-6; CDR3aa: CASSLDGSGANVLTF; CDR3nt: TGTGCCAGCAGCTTGGACGGCTCTGGGGCCAACGTCCTGACTTTC
v_gene: TRBV19; abundance: -; d_gene: TRBD2; j_gene: TRBJ2-6; CDR3aa: CASSSTWGGSGANVLTF; CDR3nt: TGTGCCAGTAGTTCTACATGGGGGGGCTCTGGGGCCAACGTCCTGACTTTC
v_gene: TRBV10-3; abundance: once; d_gene: TRBD1; j_gene: TRBJ1-4; CDR3aa: CAISEGDRGLFF; CDR3nt: TGTGCCATCAGTGAGGGGGACAGGGGACTGTTTTTT
v_gene: TRBV4-2; abundance: -; d_gene: TRBD1; j_gene: TRBJ1-4; CDR3aa: CASSQQDRGREKLFF; CDR3nt: TGTGCCAGCAGCCAGCAGGACAGGGGGCGTGAAAAACTGTTTTTT
v_gene: TRBV7-2; abundance: few; d_gene: -; j_gene: TRBJ1-2; CDR3aa: CASSSRGGYGYTF; CDR3nt: TGTGCCAGCAGTAGCCGGGGAGGCTATGGCTACACCTTC
v_gene: TRBV5-1; abundance: -; d_gene: -; j_gene: TRBJ2-5; CDR3aa: CASSYLQGAETQYF; CDR3nt: TGCGCCAGCAGCTACCTACAGGGCGCAGAGACCCAGTACTTC
v_gene: TRBV27; abundance: -; d_gene: TRBD2; j_gene: TRBJ2-1; CDR3aa: CASRSGLAGFGEQFF; CDR3nt: TGTGCCAGCAGATCCGGACTAGCTGGGTTTGGGGAGCAGTTCTTC
v_gene: TRBV7-2; abundance: -; d_gene: -; j_gene: TRBJ2-5; CDR3aa: CASSLGGQETQYF; CDR3nt: TGTGCCAGCAGCTTAGGCGGCCAAGAGACCCAGTACTTC
v_gene: TRBV9; abundance: -; d_gene: -; j_gene: TRBJ1-6; CDR3aa: CASSPSRSPNSPLHF; CDR3nt: TGTGCCAGCAGCCCCAGCAGGTCGCCTAATTCACCCCTCCACTTT
v_gene: TRBV7-9; abundance: few; d_gene: -; j_gene: TRBJ1-3; CDR3aa: CASRIRGAGNTIYF; CDR3nt: TGTGCCAGCAGAATACGGGGGGCTGGAAACACCATATATTTT
v_gene: TRBV7-2; abundance: -; d_gene: -; j_gene: TRBJ1-5; CDR3aa: CASSPGGASNQPQHF; CDR3nt: TGTGCCAGCAGCCCCGGCGGGGCTAGCAATCAGCCCCAGCATTTT
v_gene: TRBV6-2/TRBV6-3; abundance: once; d_gene: -; j_gene: TRBJ1-1; CDR3aa: CASSYGQGTTEAFF; CDR3nt: TGTGCCAGCAGTTACGGGCAGGGGACCACTGAAGCTTTCTTT